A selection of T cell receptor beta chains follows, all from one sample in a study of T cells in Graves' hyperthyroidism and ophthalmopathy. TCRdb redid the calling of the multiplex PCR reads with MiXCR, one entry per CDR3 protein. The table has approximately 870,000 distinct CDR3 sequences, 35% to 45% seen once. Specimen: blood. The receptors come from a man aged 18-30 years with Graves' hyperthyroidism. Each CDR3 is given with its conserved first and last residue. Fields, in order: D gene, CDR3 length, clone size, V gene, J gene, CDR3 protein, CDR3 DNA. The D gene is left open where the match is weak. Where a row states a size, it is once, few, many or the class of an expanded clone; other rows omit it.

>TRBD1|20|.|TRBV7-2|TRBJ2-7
CASSSVPGQGTVGVTYEQYF
TGTGCCAGCAGCTCCGTCCCGGGACAGGGTACGGTGGGCGTGACCTACGAGCAGTACTTC
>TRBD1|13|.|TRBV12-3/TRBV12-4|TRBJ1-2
CASSFDRATGNTF
TGTGCCAGCAGTTTCGACAGGGCAACTGGAAACACCTTC
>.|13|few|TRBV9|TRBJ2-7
CASSFPAGYEQYF
TGTGCCAGCAGCTTTCCCGCGGGCTACGAGCAGTACTTC
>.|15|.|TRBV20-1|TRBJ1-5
CSASRQGVGNQPQHF
TGCAGTGCCAGTAGGCAGGGTGTCGGCAATCAGCCCCAGCATTTT
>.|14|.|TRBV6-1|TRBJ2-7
CASSANRAQDEQYF
TGTGCCAGCAGTGCGAACAGGGCCCAAGACGAGCAGTACTTC
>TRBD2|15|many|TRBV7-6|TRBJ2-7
CASSLEASGGSEQYF
TGTGCCAGCAGCTTAGAGGCTAGCGGGGGTTCCGAGCAGTACTTC
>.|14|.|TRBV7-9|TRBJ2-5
CASRGSGTWETQYF
TGTGCCAGCAGGGGGTCCGGGACCTGGGAGACCCAGTACTTC
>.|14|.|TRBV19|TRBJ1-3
CASSPRLSGSTIYF
TGTGCCAGTAGTCCCCGTCTCTCTGGAAGCACCATATATTTT
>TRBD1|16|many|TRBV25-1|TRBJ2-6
CASSDQGAAGANVLTF
TGTGCCAGCAGTGATCAGGGGGCCGCTGGGGCCAACGTCCTGACTTTC
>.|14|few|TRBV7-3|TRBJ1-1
CASSLNPGGTEAFF
TGTGCCAGCAGCTTGAATCCTGGGGGGACTGAAGCTTTCTTT
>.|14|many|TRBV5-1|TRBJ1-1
CASSLGPVGTEAFF
TGCGCCAGCAGCTTGGGCCCGGTGGGCACTGAAGCTTTCTTT
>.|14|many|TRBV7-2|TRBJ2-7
CASSFRPDLYEQYF
TGTGCCAGCAGCTTTCGACCGGATCTATACGAGCAGTACTTC
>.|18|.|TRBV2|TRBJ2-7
CASSEIRPGVYPGYEQYF
TGTGCCAGCAGTGAAATCCGCCCGGGAGTCTATCCGGGGTACGAGCAGTACTTC
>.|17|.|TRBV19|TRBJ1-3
CASTGLLHGSSGNTIYF
TGTGCCAGTACCGGACTTCTGCACGGGTCCTCTGGAAACACCATATATTTT
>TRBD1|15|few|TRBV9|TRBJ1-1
CASSVGGRGLTEAFF
TGTGCCAGCAGCGTAGGTGGCAGGGGGCTTACTGAAGCTTTCTTT
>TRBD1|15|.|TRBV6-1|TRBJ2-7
CASSERGPGQGARYF
TGTGCCAGCAGTGAAAGGGGTCCGGGACAGGGGGCCCGGTACTTC
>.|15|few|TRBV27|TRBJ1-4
CASSLSRGFSEKLFF
TGTGCCAGCAGTTTATCGCGAGGGTTTTCGGAAAAACTGTTTTTT
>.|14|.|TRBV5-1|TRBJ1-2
CASSEGSGNYGYTF
TGCGCCAGCAGCGAGGGGTCCGGGAACTATGGCTACACCTTC
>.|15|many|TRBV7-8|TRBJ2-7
CASSLERMDSYEQYF
TGTGCCAGCAGCTTAGAGCGGATGGACTCCTACGAGCAGTACTTC
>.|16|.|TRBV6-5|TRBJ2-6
CASSLSGFSGANVLTF
TGTGCCAGCAGCCTTAGTGGGTTCTCTGGGGCCAACGTCCTGACTTTC
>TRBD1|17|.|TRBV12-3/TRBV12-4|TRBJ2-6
CASDSTTTGPGANVLTF
TGTGCCAGCGACTCCACAACGACAGGGCCCGGGGCCAACGTCCTGACTTTC
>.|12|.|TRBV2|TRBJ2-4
CASSEALGRQYF
TGTGCCAGCAGTGAAGCGCTGGGCAGACAGTACTTC
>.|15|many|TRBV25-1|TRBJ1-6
CASSDTRGGNSPLHF
TGTGCCAGCAGTGACACCAGGGGAGGAAATTCACCCCTCCACTTT
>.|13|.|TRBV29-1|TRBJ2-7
CSVESAGSYEQYF
TGCAGCGTTGAATCGGCAGGATCCTACGAGCAGTACTTC
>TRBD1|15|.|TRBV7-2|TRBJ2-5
CASSRDSGLQETQYF
TGTGCCAGCAGTCGGGACAGTGGTTTGCAAGAGACCCAGTACTTC
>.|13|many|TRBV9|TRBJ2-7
CASSVAPSYEQYF
TGTGCCAGCAGCGTAGCGCCGTCCTACGAGCAGTACTTC
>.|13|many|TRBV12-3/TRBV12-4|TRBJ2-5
CASSSSPGPRAYF
TGTGCCAGCAGTTCCTCACCGGGCCCCCGGGCATACTTC
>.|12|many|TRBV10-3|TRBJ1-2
CAISENRDGYTF
TGTGCCATCAGTGAGAATCGGGATGGCTACACCTTC
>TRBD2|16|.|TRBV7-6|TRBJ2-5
CASGLIAGGGGETQYF
TGTGCCAGCGGGTTAATAGCGGGAGGGGGCGGGGAGACCCAGTACTTC
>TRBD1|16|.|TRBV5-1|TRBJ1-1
CASGVGARDRGGEAFF
TGCGCCAGCGGAGTCGGGGCCCGGGACAGGGGAGGTGAAGCTTTCTTT
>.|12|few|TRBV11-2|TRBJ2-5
CASSNSPGTQYF
TGTGCCAGCAGCAATTCCCCTGGGACCCAGTACTTC
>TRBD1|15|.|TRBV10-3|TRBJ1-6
CAISSSTGAGSPLHF
TGTGCCATCAGCTCGTCGACAGGGGCTGGTTCACCCCTCCACTTT
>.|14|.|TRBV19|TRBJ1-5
CASATGTDNQPQHF
TGTGCCAGTGCAACAGGGACGGACAATCAGCCCCAGCATTTT
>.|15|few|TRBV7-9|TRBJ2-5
CASSLGGTGGETQYF
TGTGCCAGCAGCTTAGGAGGCACCGGTGGGGAGACCCAGTACTTC
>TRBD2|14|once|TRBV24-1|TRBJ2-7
CATAGTSGPNEQYF
TGTGCCACCGCCGGGACTAGCGGACCCAATGAGCAGTACTTC
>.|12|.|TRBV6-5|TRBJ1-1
CASSYDSGEAFF
TGTGCCAGCAGTTACGATTCAGGTGAAGCTTTCTTT
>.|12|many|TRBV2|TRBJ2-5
CAALGYQETQYF
TGTGCCGCATTGGGATACCAAGAGACCCAGTACTTC
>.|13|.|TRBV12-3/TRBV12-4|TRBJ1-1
CASSPTVNTEALF
TGTGCCAGCAGCCCGACTGTGAACACTGAAGCTCTCTTT
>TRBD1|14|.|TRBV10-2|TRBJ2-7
CASSPDRPTYEQYF
TGCGCCAGCTCACCGGACAGGCCCACCTACGAGCAGTACTTC
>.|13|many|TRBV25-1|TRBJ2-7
CVWGTTLVYEQYF
TGCGTGTGGGGTACAACATTGGTCTACGAGCAGTACTTC
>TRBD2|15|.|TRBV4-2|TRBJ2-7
CASSQDASGRYEQYF
TGTGCCAGCAGCCAAGATGCTAGCGGGAGGTACGAGCAGTACTTC
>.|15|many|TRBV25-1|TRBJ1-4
CASSEWGGKEEKLFF
TGTGCCAGCAGTGAATGGGGGGGGAAGGAGGAAAAACTGTTTTTT
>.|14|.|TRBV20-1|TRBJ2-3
CSASGDTLTDTQYF
TGCAGTGCTAGCGGGGACACCCTCACAGATACGCAGTATTTT
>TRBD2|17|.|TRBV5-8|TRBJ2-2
CASSLALAGGQAGELFF
TGTGCCAGCAGCTTGGCACTAGCGGGGGGCCAGGCCGGGGAGCTGTTTTTT
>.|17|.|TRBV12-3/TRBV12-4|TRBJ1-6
CASSLRDVSSYNSPLHF
TGTGCCAGCAGTTTACGGGACGTAAGCTCCTATAATTCACCCCTCCACTTT
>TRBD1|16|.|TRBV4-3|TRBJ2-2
CASSQTEGAGTGELFF
TGCGCCAGCAGCCAAACCGAGGGGGCAGGGACCGGGGAGCTGTTTTTT
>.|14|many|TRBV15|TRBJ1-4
CATSRGEFNEKLFF
TGTGCCACCAGCAGAGGGGAATTCAATGAAAAACTGTTTTTT
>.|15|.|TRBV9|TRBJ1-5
CASSRGRGGDQPQHF
TGTGCCAGCAGCCGCGGAAGAGGGGGGGATCAGCCCCAGCATTTT
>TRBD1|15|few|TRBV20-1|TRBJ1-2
CSALDRGHTNYGYTF
TGCAGTGCCCTGGACAGGGGGCACACGAACTATGGCTACACCTTC
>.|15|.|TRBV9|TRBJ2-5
CASSVEGWIKETQYF
TGTGCCAGCAGCGTAGAGGGGTGGATAAAAGAGACCCAGTACTTC
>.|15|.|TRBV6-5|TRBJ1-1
CASSSWDTSNAEAFF
TGTGCCAGCAGTTCATGGGACACTTCGAACGCTGAAGCTTTCTTT
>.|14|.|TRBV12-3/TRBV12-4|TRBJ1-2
CASSFMMGNYGYTF
TGTGCCAGCAGTTTTATGATGGGAAACTATGGCTACACCTTC
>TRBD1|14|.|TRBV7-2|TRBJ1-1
CASSPIDRVTEASF
TGTGCCAGCAGCCCGATCGACAGGGTCACTGAAGCTTCCTTT
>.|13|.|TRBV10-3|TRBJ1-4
CAISAKGGEKLFF
TGTGCCATCAGTGCTAAAGGGGGTGAAAAACTGTTTTTT
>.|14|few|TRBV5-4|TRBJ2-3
CASSDGEVSDTQYF
TGTGCCAGCAGTGACGGTGAAGTATCCGATACGCAGTATTTT